One T cell receptor beta chain is described in this entry. The sample belongs to a study of T cells in tuberculosis. Measured with immunoSEQ multiplex PCR; TCRdb has only the in-frame clones, and not every one. The sample shows 30,000 to 35,000 clones, 90% to 95% of them seen only once. Sequencing used PBMCs. The origin of this receptor is a donor between 10 and 35 years old with latent tuberculosis or without tuberculosis infection.

CDR3 nucleotides: TGTGCCAGTAGTATAGATCTATCCAGGCGGGACGAGCAGTACTTC. Amino acid sequence: CASSIDLSRRDEQYF. The chain carries TRBV19 and TRBJ2-7; D perhaps matches TRBD2 (5 bases). The V and J ends lost 0 bases and 5 bases respectively, with 14 bases between them. CDR1 and CDR2 (germline): LNHDA, SQIVND (reference sequence). The CDR3 sequence is 15 residues long. Full variable domain (missing parts from reference TRBV19 and TRBJ2-7): DGGITQSPKYLFRKEGQNVTLSCEQNLNHDAMYWYRQDPGQGLRLIYYSQIVNDFQKGDIAEGYSVSREKKESFPLTVTSAQKNPTAFYLCASSIDLSRRDEQYFGPGTRLTVT.